This T cell receptor beta chain is from a study of CD8+ T cells in alopecia areata. Whole-study findings and limits: In patients, TCRs were shared less clearly than in mice, and HLA may possibly be involved.

The CDR3 loop spans 14 amino acids. Germline values: CDR1 GTSNPN, CDR2 SVGIG (reference sequence). V dropped 0 bases and J dropped 7 bases, with 13 bases sitting between them. Stated treatment: oral pan-JAK inhibitor, 5-10 mg twice daily. As for this clone: What it binds is unknown.

cDNA serving as the sequencing template came from extracted, reverse transcribed RNA. TCRdb keeps only in-frame clones here, not all; method: immunoSEQ multiplex PCR. The table shows around 200,000 clones, with around 60% occurring only once. The specimen comprised CD8+ T cells sorted from blood, sampled at week 24, from a patient treated with tofacitinib. This sequence was found in a human donor with alopecia areata. The gene calls are TRBV30 and TRBJ1-5, with no clear D. CDR3 DNA: TGTGCCTGGAGTGTACTGGAGACCCGGCAGCCCCAGCATTTT. It translates to CAWSVLETRQPQHF.